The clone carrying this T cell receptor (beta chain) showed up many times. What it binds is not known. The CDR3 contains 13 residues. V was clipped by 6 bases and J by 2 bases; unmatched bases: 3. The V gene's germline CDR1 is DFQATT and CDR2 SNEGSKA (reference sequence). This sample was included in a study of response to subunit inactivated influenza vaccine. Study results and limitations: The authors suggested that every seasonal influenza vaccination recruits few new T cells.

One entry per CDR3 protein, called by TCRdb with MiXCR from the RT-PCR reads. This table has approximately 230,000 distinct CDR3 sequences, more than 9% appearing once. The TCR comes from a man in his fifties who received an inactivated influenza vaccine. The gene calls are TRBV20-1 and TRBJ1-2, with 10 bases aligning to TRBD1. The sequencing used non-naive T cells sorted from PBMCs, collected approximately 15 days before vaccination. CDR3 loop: CSAGTGANYGYTF. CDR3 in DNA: TGCAGTGCCGGGACAGGGGCGAACTATGGCTACACCTTC.